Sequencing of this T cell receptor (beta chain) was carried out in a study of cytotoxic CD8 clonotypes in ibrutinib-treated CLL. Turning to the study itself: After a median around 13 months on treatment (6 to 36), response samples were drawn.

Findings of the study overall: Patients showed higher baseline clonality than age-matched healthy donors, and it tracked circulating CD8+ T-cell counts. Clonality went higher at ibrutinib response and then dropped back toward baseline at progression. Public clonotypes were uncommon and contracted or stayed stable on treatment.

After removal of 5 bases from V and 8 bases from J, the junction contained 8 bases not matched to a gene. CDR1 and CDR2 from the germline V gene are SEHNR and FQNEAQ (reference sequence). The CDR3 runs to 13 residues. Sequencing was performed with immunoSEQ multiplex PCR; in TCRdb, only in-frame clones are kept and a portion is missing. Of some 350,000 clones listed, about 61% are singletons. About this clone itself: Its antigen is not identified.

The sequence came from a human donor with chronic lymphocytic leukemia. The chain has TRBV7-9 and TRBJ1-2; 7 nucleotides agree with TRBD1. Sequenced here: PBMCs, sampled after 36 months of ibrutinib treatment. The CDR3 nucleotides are TGTGCCAGCAGCGGAACAGGGGTCGTAGGCTACACCTTC. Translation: CASSGTGVVGYTF.